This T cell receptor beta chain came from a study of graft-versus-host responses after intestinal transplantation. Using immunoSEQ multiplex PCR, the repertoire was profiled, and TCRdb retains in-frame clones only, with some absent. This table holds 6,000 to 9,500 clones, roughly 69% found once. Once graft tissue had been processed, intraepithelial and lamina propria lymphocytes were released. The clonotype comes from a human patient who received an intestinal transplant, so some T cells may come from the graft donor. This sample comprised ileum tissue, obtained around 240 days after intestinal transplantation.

The CDR3 loop is CASSLSTGRYYGYTF. The CDR3 DNA follows: TGTGCCAGCAGTCTATCGACAGGGAGGTACTATGGCTACACCTTC. The chain uses TRBV6-1 and TRBJ1-2; 7 nucleotides line up with TRBD1. V gave up 5 bases and J gave up 3 bases; unmatched junction bases: 9. The CDR3 has 15 amino acids. Germline V gene data show CDR1 as MNHNS and CDR2 as SASEGT.